One and the same sample provided the 20 T cell receptor beta chains below, sequenced in a study of blood T cell repertoires in COVID-19. Sequenced by immunoSEQ multiplex PCR; TCRdb stores in-frame clones only, minus some. The sample holds about 100,000 clones, 88% seen once. The source material was peripheral blood. These receptors were obtained from a human donor in a cohort sampled during active COVID-19.

The chain has TRBV27 and TRBJ2-5; no definite D call. CDR3 length equals 15 residues. Germline values: CDR1 MNHEY, CDR2 SMNVEV (reference sequence). The V end lost 2 bases, the J end lost 5 bases, and 15 bases lay between the germline ends. CDR3 DNA sequence: TGTGCCAGCAGTTTAACGAGGTCCTCCGCGGAGACCCAGTACTTC. Residues: CASSLTRSSAETQYF.

Here the CDR3 reads CASSSTGTYDSSGLYEQYF. The CDR3 DNA sequence: TGTGCCAGCAGCTCAACCGGGACCTACGATTCTAGCGGACTTTACGAGCAGTACTTC. The V and J genes are TRBV7-9 and TRBJ2-7; 7 bases are shared with TRBD2. The CDR3 has 19 residues. The V segment lost 4 bases and the J segment 4 bases; nucleotides outside the gene matches: 22. Looked up from germline, CDR1 is SEHNR and CDR2 is FQNEAQ (reference sequence).

This chain links TRBV21-1 with TRBJ2-7; the table's D call, TRBD1, was not checked against the DNA. TRBV21-1 is listed as a pseudogene. The CDR3 has 16 amino acids. CDR3 amino acids: CACVPGQGLISYEQYF. The CDR3 nucleotides read TGTGCCTGCGTCCCGGGACAGGGTTTAATCTCCTACGAGCAGTACTTC.

The chain uses TRBV6-5 and TRBJ1-5, with 10 bases fitting TRBD1. Germline values: CDR1 MNHEY, CDR2 SVGAGI. The CDR3 has 14 residues. V shed 6 bases and J 4 bases; nucleotides not matched to a gene: 3. The CDR3 region is CASSPGQGNQPQHF. The CDR3 DNA reads TGTGCCAGCAGCCCGGGACAGGGGAATCAGCCCCAGCATTTT.

V and J are TRBV7-9 and TRBJ2-6, with D unresolved. This CDR3 contains 13 residues. The V gene's germline CDR1 is SEHNR and CDR2 FQNEAQ (reference sequence). V lost 7 bases, J lost 4 bases, and 8 bases lay in between. CDR3 bases: TGTGCCAGCACCCTCAGAGGGGCCAACGTCCTGACTTTC. Translated, it gives CASTLRGANVLTF.

The CDR3 DNA sequence: TGTGCCAGCAGTTTGCCCCAGGGGTACTCCTACGAGCAGTACTTC. This translates into CASSLPQGYSYEQYF. J is TRBJ2-7 and V is TRBV28; weak D call: TRBD1 (6 bases). V lost 3 bases and J 0 bases, leaving 12 bases between the germline ends. The CDR3 runs to 15 residues. Germline V gene lookup returns CDR1 MDHEN and CDR2 SYDVKM.

This chain's CDR3 is CASSPSGGNIQYF. As DNA, the CDR3 is TGTGCCAGCAGTCCCTCCGGCGGAAACATTCAGTACTTC. This chain uses TRBV12-3 or TRBV12-4 with TRBJ2-4, with no clear D. V was clipped by 5 bases and J by 6 bases, with 11 bases between them. The CDR3 length is 13 residues.

The rearrangement uses TRBV9 and TRBJ2-7; 8 bases match TRBD2. The V gene's germline CDR1 is SGDLS and CDR2 YYNGEE. V trimming: 0 bases; J trimming: 3 bases; junction bases outside the gene matches: 11. The CDR3 extends over 17 amino acids. CDR3 in amino acids: CASSVDPSSGPRYEQYF. DNA for the CDR3: TGTGCCAGCAGCGTAGACCCCTCTAGCGGGCCCCGCTACGAGCAGTACTTC. Filled out from reference TRBV9 and TRBJ2-7, the complete variable domain reads DSGVTQTPKHLITATGQRVTLRCSPRSGDLSVYWYQQSLDQGLQFLIQYYNGEERAKGNILERFSAQQFPDLHSELNLSSLELGDSALYFCASSVDPSSGPRYEQYFGPGTRLTVT.

This clone has a single count. This rearrangement joins TRBV6-2 or TRBV6-3 to TRBJ1-2; no firm D call. The CDR3 has 15 amino acids. Per the germline V gene, CDR1 is MNHEY and CDR2 is SVGEGT. V was shortened by 3 bases and J by 2 bases, with 13 bases between the two germline ends. The CDR3 DNA reads as TGTGCCAGCAGTTATCCTGGCAGTATCAACTATGGCTACACCTTC. Its translation is CASSYPGSINYGYTF.

The V call is TRBV4-1, the J call TRBJ2-1, with 13 bases lining up with TRBD2. CDR1 MGHRA and CDR2 YSYEKL come from the germline V gene. The junction had 8 bases not matched to a gene; V was cut back by 1 base and J by 8 bases. CDR3 size: 17 residues. The CDR3 nucleotides read TGCGCCAGCAGCCAAGTCCCTCGGACTAGCGGGGGAGATGAGCAGTTCTTC. It codes for CASSQVPRTSGGDEQFF.

The V call is TRBV9, the J call TRBJ2-1; 13 bases align to TRBD2. This CDR3 has 16 amino acids. Germline trimming cut 3 bases from V and 4 bases from J; bases unmatched to any gene: 4. The germline gives CDR1 SGDLS, CDR2 YYNGEE. The CDR3 sequence is CASSEAGLAGYNEQFF. DNA for the CDR3: TGTGCCAGCAGCGAAGCGGGACTAGCGGGGTACAATGAGCAGTTCTTC.

In nucleotides, the CDR3 is TGCGCCAGCAGCCTAACGACAGGGTATAATGAAAAACTGTTTTTT. Amino acid sequence: CASSLTTGYNEKLFF. V and J are TRBV5-1 and TRBJ1-4, with 7 bases lining up with TRBD1. Trimming cost V 4 bases and J 4 bases; bases outside gene matches: 7. The germline V gene encodes CDR1 SGHRS and CDR2 YFSETQ. The CDR3 extends over 15 amino acids. Combining the CDR3 with reference TRBV5-1 and TRBJ1-4 gives the whole variable domain KAGVTQTPRYLIKTRGQQVTLSCSPISGHRSVSWYQQTPGQGLQFLFEYFSETQRNKGNFPGRFSGRQFSNSRSEMNVSTLELGDSALYLCASSLTTGYNEKLFFGSGTQLSVL.

The chain links TRBV5-1 to TRBJ1-5; D gene unclear. The CDR3 is 15 amino acids. Trimming cost V 0 bases and J 0 bases, with 7 bases left between them. From germline, CDR1 is SGHRS and CDR2 YFSETQ. The CDR3 nucleotides are TGCGCCAGCAGCTTGGACAGCTATAGCAATCAGCCCCAGCATTTT. Its protein product is CASSLDSYSNQPQHF.

This clone came up a few times. The genes are TRBV19 and TRBJ2-3; 7 nucleotides line up with TRBD1. The germline V gene has CDR1 LNHDA and CDR2 SQIVND (reference sequence). CDR3 length equals 14 residues. The V segment lost 1 base and the J segment 5 bases; nucleotides outside the gene matches: 3. CDR3 protein: CASSIGQGRDTQYF. In DNA form, the CDR3 reads TGTGCCAGTAGTATAGGACAGGGTAGAGATACGCAGTATTTT.

This chain uses TRBV5-1 with TRBJ1-5; 7 bases line up with TRBD1. Germline V CDR1 and CDR2: SGHRS, YFSETQ. The CDR3 sequence is 15 residues long. The J segment lost 1 base and the V segment lost 3 bases, leaving 4 bases of the junction unmatched. The CDR3 here is CASSWTTGSNQPQHF. CDR3 DNA sequence: TGCGCCAGCAGCTGGACGACAGGGAGCAATCAGCCCCAGCATTTT.

V gene TRBV18 combines with J gene TRBJ2-1; D is perhaps TRBD1 (6 bases). Germline CDR1 is KGHSH and CDR2 is LQKENI. V lost 8 bases to trimming and J lost 0 bases, with 14 bases between them. This CDR3 is 15 amino acids long. DNA for the CDR3: TGTGCCAGCCACAGGACAGTCCGCTCCTACAATGAGCAGTTCTTC. Protein product: CASHRTVRSYNEQFF.

This chain connects TRBV7-8 to TRBJ2-1; 9 bases fit TRBD2. V shed 6 bases and J 7 bases; nucleotides not matched to a gene: 13. The CDR3 contains 16 residues. CDR1 is SGHVS and CDR2 is FQNEAQ in the germline V gene. For the CDR3, the DNA is TGTGCCAGCAGAGTGACTAGCGGTTCGTCCCGTAATGAGCAGTTCTTC. Protein: CASRVTSGSSRNEQFF.

The chain recombines TRBV30 with TRBJ2-5, with 10 bases identical to TRBD1. Germline V lookup: CDR1 GTSNPN, CDR2 SVGIG (reference sequence). The junction had 4 bases not matched to a gene; V was cut back by 1 base and J by 5 bases. The CDR3 length is 14 residues. This chain's CDR3 is CAWSDDRGLETQYF. The DNA for the CDR3 is TGTGCCTGGAGTGATGACAGGGGGCTGGAGACCCAGTACTTC.

The J gene is TRBJ1-2, the V gene TRBV11-2; no clear D. V shed 4 bases and J shed 7 bases, with 16 bases lying between them. Germline V gene sequence: CDR1 SGHAT, CDR2 FQNNGV. CDR3 size: 14 residues. The CDR3 DNA is TGTGCCAGCAGCTCCGGGAGGGCGAGAGGTGGCTACACCTTC. Protein: CASSSGRARGGYTF.

CDR3 DNA: TGTGCCAGCAGCCCCAGGACAGGGCGAGGGGAGACCCAGTACTTC. Its translation is CASSPRTGRGETQYF. This sequence joins TRBV7-2 and TRBJ2-5; 8 bases fit TRBD1. Germline values: CDR1 SGHTA, CDR2 FQGNSA. This CDR3 spans 15 amino acids. V was clipped by 5 bases and J by 5 bases; unmatched bases: 10.